What follows are 15 T cell receptor beta chains derived from one specimen sequenced in a study of cytotoxic CD8 clonotypes in ibrutinib-treated CLL. The method was immunoSEQ multiplex PCR; TCRdb's version includes in-frame clones alone and lacks a portion of them. In the table there are around 150,000 clones, around 84% of which are singletons. The sample consisted of PBMCs, taken after 12 months of ibrutinib treatment. These receptors came from a human donor with chronic lymphocytic leukemia.

This clone was detected only a few times. This chain links TRBV27 with TRBJ1-5; possible D gene TRBD1, 5 bases. The CDR3 covers 15 residues. The V and J ends lost 6 bases and 5 bases respectively, with 17 bases between them. Germline V gene data show CDR1 as MNHEY and CDR2 as SMNVEV (reference sequence). The CDR3 coding sequence is TGTGCCAGCAGAACCAGTAGGACACGGGATCAGCCCCAGCATTTT. Translating gives CASRTSRTRDQPQHF.

The chain joins TRBV18 to TRBJ1-5; no firm D call. The germline gives CDR1 KGHSH, CDR2 LQKENI. V was cut by 4 bases and J by 5 bases, with 12 bases left in between. The CDR3 has 14 amino acids. The DNA of the CDR3 is TGTGCCAGCTCACTTAATATCGACGATCAGCCCCAGCATTTT. Encoded protein: CASSLNIDDQPQHF.

This clone was counted a single time. J is TRBJ2-7 and V is TRBV2; 7 bases are shared with TRBD1. CDR3 length: 14 residues. The J segment lost 4 bases and the V segment lost 5 bases, leaving 8 bases of the junction unmatched. The V gene's germline CDR1 is SNHLY and CDR2 FYNNEI. The CDR3 sequence is CASSRGRGEYEQYF. In DNA, the CDR3 is TGTGCCAGCAGTAGGGGGCGAGGAGAATACGAGCAGTACTTC. Complete variable domain (other parts from reference TRBV2 and TRBJ2-7): EPEVTQTPSHQVTQMGQEVILRCVPISNHLYFYWYRQILGQKVEFLVSFYNNEISEKSEIFDDQFSVERPDGSNFTLKIRSTKLEDSAMYFCASSRGRGEYEQYFGPGTRLTVT.

CDR3 amino acids: CASTRTGGYGYTF. DNA for the CDR3: TGTGCCTCCACCCGGACAGGGGGTTATGGCTACACCTTC. The rearrangement joins TRBV6-5 to TRBJ1-2; 10 positions match TRBD1. V was clipped by 11 bases and J by 5 bases; unmatched bases: 8. CDR3 length: 13 residues. The germline gives CDR1 MNHEY, CDR2 SVGAGI.

CDR3 sequence reads: CAWTGALGGYTF. In DNA form, the CDR3 reads TGTGCCTGGACTGGGGCACTGGGAGGCTACACCTTC. The V call is TRBV30, the J call TRBJ1-2; the D gene is possibly TRBD1 (5 bases). The CDR3 loop spans 12 amino acids. CDR1 and CDR2 (germline): GTSNPN, SVGIG (reference sequence). The germline V and J ends were trimmed by 4 bases and 8 bases, with 14 bases remaining between them.

V gene TRBV28 combines with J gene TRBJ2-7; D remains ambiguous. The CDR3 length is 14 residues. The V end was cut by 3 bases, the J end by 2 bases, with 11 bases between. Germline V gene sequence: CDR1 MDHEN, CDR2 SYDVKM. CDR3 amino acids: CASSFAQGPYEQYF. Written as DNA, the CDR3 is TGTGCCAGCAGTTTTGCCCAAGGCCCCTACGAGCAGTACTTC.

The V gene is TRBV9, the J gene TRBJ1-1; no definite D call. This CDR3 spans 15 amino acids. The V and J ends lost 3 bases and 2 bases respectively, with 14 bases between them. Germline assignment: CDR1 SGDLS and CDR2 YYNGEE. The chain's CDR3 is CASSGPQASNTEAFF. The DNA for the CDR3 is TGTGCCAGCAGCGGGCCCCAGGCCTCCAACACTGAAGCTTTCTTT. The full variable domain, in which reference TRBV9 and TRBJ1-1 provide the parts outside the CDR3, is DSGVTQTPKHLITATGQRVTLRCSPRSGDLSVYWYQQSLDQGLQFLIQYYNGEERAKGNILERFSAQQFPDLHSELNLSSLELGDSALYFCASSGPQASNTEAFFGQGTRLTVV.

V gene TRBV7-3 combines with J gene TRBJ2-2; D is unclear. Trimming removed 5 bases at V and 3 bases at J, with 10 bases between. The CDR3 sequence is 14 residues long. CDR1 and CDR2 (germline): SGHTA, FQGTGA. This CDR3 is CASSLESYTGELFF. The CDR3 region has the DNA TGTGCCAGCAGCCTCGAAAGTTACACCGGGGAGCTGTTTTTT. Drawing the rest from reference TRBV7-3 and TRBJ2-2, the complete variable domain is GAGVSQTPSNKVTEKGKYVELRCDPISGHTALYWYRQSLGQGPEFLIYFQGTGAADDSGLPNDRFFAVRPEGSVSTLKIQRTERGDSAVYLCASSLESYTGELFFGEGSRLTVL.

The V gene is TRBV2, the J gene TRBJ2-7; D perhaps matches TRBD1 (7 bases). Germline values: CDR1 SNHLY, CDR2 FYNNEI. CDR3 length: 15 amino acids. Trimming pared 3 bases from V and 0 bases from J, leaving 12 bases between. The CDR3 reads CASSEQGGASYEQYF. CDR3 sequence (DNA): TGTGCCAGCAGTGAGCAGGGGGGCGCCTCCTACGAGCAGTACTTC.

This rearrangement joins TRBV4-1 to TRBJ2-7; maybe TRBD2 (7 bases). The V end was cut by 0 bases, the J end by 6 bases, with 21 bases between. Germline values: CDR1 MGHRA, CDR2 YSYEKL. There are 17 residues in the CDR3. Here the CDR3 reads CASSQDGGAGVSGEQYF. The CDR3 DNA reads as TGCGCCAGCAGCCAAGATGGGGGGGCAGGGGTATCGGGCGAGCAGTACTTC.

This clone was recorded a few times. V gene TRBV7-2 combines with J gene TRBJ2-2; D is ambiguous. The CDR3 runs 15 residues. V dropped 3 bases and J dropped 3 bases, with 11 bases sitting between them. Looked up from germline, CDR1 is SGHTA and CDR2 is FQGNSA. Here the CDR3 reads CASSFSRIDTGELFF. The DNA of the CDR3 is TGTGCCAGCAGCTTTTCCAGAATAGACACCGGGGAGCTGTTTTTT.

The chain joins TRBV7-3 to TRBJ2-3; D is tentatively TRBD1 or TRBD2 (5 bases each). Germline lookup yields CDR1 SGHTA and CDR2 FQGTGA. V was trimmed by 3 bases and J by 0 bases, leaving 16 bases between them. The CDR3 has 17 residues. This CDR3 reads CASSFQGGDRSTDTQYF. As DNA, the CDR3 is TGTGCCAGCAGCTTTCAGGGTGGGGACCGGAGCACAGATACGCAGTATTTT.

This clone came up once. CDR3 sequence: CASRDWGRAHGYTF. The CDR3 DNA reads as TGTGCCAGCAGAGATTGGGGGCGTGCCCATGGCTACACCTTC. The chain employs TRBV2 and TRBJ1-2; tentatively, D is TRBD1 (6 bases). Germline V lookup: CDR1 SNHLY, CDR2 FYNNEI. This CDR3 contains 14 residues. The V end was cut by 6 bases, the J end by 6 bases, with 17 bases between.

This clone appeared once. The genes are TRBV7-8 and TRBJ2-7; 9 positions match TRBD1. Losses at the gene ends were 5 bases for V and 4 bases for J; bases not matched to a gene: 15. The CDR3 length is 17 residues. Germline loops: CDR1 SGHVS, CDR2 FQNEAQ. For the CDR3, the DNA is TGTGCCAGCAGCACAACCTACAGGGGGCGACTAAAATACGAGCAGTACTTC. Translation: CASSTTYRGRLKYEQYF.

V gene TRBV6-1 combines with J gene TRBJ2-2, with 8 bases identical to TRBD1. CDR1 MNHNS and CDR2 SASEGT come from the germline V gene. Trimming removed 7 bases from V and 10 bases from J; junction bases left unmatched: 11. The CDR3 is 14 residues long. DNA for the CDR3: TGTGCCAGCAAATGGGGGACAGGTCAGGAGGAGCTGTTTTTT. It specifies CASKWGTGQEELFF.